The rows below give T cell receptor beta chains drawn from one sample of a study of human CD8 memory T cell subsets. Following a re-call of the 5' RACE reads, TCRdb has one entry per CDR3 protein and lacks DNA. The sample has 17,000 or so distinct CDR3 sequences; the top ten hold 5% to 6.5%. Sequencing input: CD8+ stem-like memory T cells (TSCM and TCM) sorted from PBMCs. These receptors were taken from a human donor in good health. Each CDR3 is given with its conserved first and last residue. For some rows the clone size is stated as once, few or many, or as a class when expanded; others skip it.

j_gene | abundance | v_gene | CDR3aa
TRBJ2-3 | - | TRBV29-1 | CSVEGWGLAGGPDTDTQYF
TRBJ2-1 | - | TRBV5-6 | CASSPGSGRAYNEQFF
TRBJ2-1 | medium-sized | TRBV6-2/TRBV6-3 | CASSYSMSGRGQFNEQFF
TRBJ2-1 | medium-sized | TRBV7-8 | CASSLAGQLAGDLDEQFF
TRBJ2-7 | - | TRBV4-3 | CASSQDRAGNYYEQYF
TRBJ2-2 | - | TRBV28 | CASSTPGAGNTGELFF
TRBJ2-1 | - | TRBV2 | CASSEAGTHNEQFF
TRBJ1-5 | - | TRBV6-5 | CASSPGTGRSNQPQHF
TRBJ2-7 | - | TRBV28 | CASSTSGTGYEQYF
TRBJ1-5 | - | TRBV27 | CASRLRALTEINQPQHF
TRBJ2-7 | - | TRBV20-1 | CSARGTRSYEQYF
TRBJ2-1 | - | TRBV21-1 | CASSPRAGEQFF
TRBJ2-7 | - | TRBV5-6 | CASSLDRGASYEQYF
TRBJ2-1 | - | TRBV7-2 | CASSLDPGDRRQGSNEQFF
TRBJ2-1 | - | TRBV5-1 | CASSPDTSVEQFF
TRBJ2-1 | - | TRBV28 | CASSFPGLAGRSYNEQFF
TRBJ2-7 | - | TRBV13 | CASSSGLAGGLEQYF
TRBJ2-3 | - | TRBV4-2 | CASSQEKSGADTQYF
TRBJ2-7 | - | TRBV24-1 | CATSDPGLSDEQYF
TRBJ2-7 | - | TRBV21-1 | CASSYAIYEQYF
TRBJ1-5 | - | TRBV12-3/TRBV12-4 | CASSPPRGYQPQHF
TRBJ2-5 | - | TRBV29-1 | CSAVRGGYQETQYF
TRBJ1-2 | - | TRBV7-9 | CASSPAKQGGDYGYTF
TRBJ2-1 | medium-sized | TRBV6-6 | CASSFPYNEQFF
TRBJ2-5 | - | TRBV29-1 | CSVESRDRQETQYF
TRBJ2-7 | - | TRBV13 | CASSYGTGRNEQYF
TRBJ2-3 | - | TRBV28 | CASSLASGQDYTDTQYF
TRBJ1-2 | - | TRBV6-6 | CASRQQGSYGYTF
TRBJ1-5 | - | TRBV4-2 | CASSSGTGTGQPQHF
TRBJ2-3 | - | TRBV10-1 | CASSESLAGSTDTQYF
TRBJ2-1 | - | TRBV12-3/TRBV12-4 | CASSPTGGDEQFF
TRBJ2-5 | - | TRBV30 | CAWSTGTSVYQETQYF
TRBJ1-1 | - | TRBV6-2/TRBV6-3 | CATLKQVHTEAFF
TRBJ2-7 | - | TRBV6-1 | CASPPDRGPNLPNEQYF
TRBJ2-1 | - | TRBV7-9 | CASSPTSGSLNEQFF
TRBJ2-7 | - | TRBV12-3/TRBV12-4 | CASSRGGLAEATYEQYF
TRBJ2-3 | - | TRBV19 | CASSTRDGFTDTQYF
TRBJ1-4 | - | TRBV5-6 | CASSLTDISRVETNEKLFF
TRBJ2-3 | - | TRBV19 | CASSIGLPGISDTQYF
TRBJ2-7 | - | TRBV25-1 | CASSANRDYEQYF
TRBJ2-7 | - | TRBV2 | CARSGTTSYEQYF
TRBJ2-1 | - | TRBV5-1 | CASSWAGDEQFF
TRBJ2-3 | - | TRBV27 | CASSLRTSLQDTQYF
TRBJ1-5 | - | TRBV20-1 | CSALDRELGDYQPQHF
TRBJ2-3 | - | TRBV5-1 | CASGEGSTSEDTQYF
TRBJ2-1 | - | TRBV2 | CASTPGLYNEQFF
TRBJ2-1 | - | TRBV13 | CASSPRTGETNNEQFF
TRBJ2-1 | - | TRBV5-1 | CASSSQQGNRYNEQFF
TRBJ2-3 | - | TRBV4-3 | CASSQDSGSTDTQYF
TRBJ1-2 | - | TRBV9 | CASSVTDRGDYGYTF
TRBJ1-6 | - | TRBV11-2 | CASSLENAFSSYNSPLHF